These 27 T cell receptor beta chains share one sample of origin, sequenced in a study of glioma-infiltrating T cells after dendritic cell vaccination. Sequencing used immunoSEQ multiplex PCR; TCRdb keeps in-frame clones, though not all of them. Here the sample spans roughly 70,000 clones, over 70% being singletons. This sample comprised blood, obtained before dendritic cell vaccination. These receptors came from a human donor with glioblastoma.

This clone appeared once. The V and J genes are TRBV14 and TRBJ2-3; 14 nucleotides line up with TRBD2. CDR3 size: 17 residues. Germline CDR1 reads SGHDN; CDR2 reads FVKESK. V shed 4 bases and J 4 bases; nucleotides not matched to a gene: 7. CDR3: CASSPRTSGRSPDTQYF. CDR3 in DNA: TGTGCCAGCAGCCCCCGGACTAGCGGGAGGTCTCCAGATACGCAGTATTTT. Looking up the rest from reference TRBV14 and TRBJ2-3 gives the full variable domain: EAGVTQFPSHSVIEKGQTVTLRCDPISGHDNLYWYRRVMGKEIKFLLHFVKESKQDESGMPNNRFLAERTGGTYSTLKVQPAELEDSGVYFCASSPRTSGRSPDTQYFGPGTRLTVL.

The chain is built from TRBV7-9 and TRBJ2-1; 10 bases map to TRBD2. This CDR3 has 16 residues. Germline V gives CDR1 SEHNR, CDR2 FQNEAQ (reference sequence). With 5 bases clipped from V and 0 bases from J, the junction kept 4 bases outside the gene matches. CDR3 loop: CASSARLAGSYNEQFF. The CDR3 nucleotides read TGTGCCAGCAGCGCGCGACTAGCGGGCTCCTACAATGAGCAGTTCTTC.

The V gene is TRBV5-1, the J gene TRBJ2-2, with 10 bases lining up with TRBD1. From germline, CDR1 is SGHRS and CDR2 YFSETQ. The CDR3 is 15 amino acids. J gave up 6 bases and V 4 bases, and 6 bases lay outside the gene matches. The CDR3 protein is CASSKGTGASGELFF. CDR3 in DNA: TGCGCCAGCAGCAAGGGGACAGGGGCGTCCGGGGAGCTGTTTTTT.

The CDR3 spells CATSTPTDRRGGGWETQYF. The CDR3 DNA reads as TGTGCCACCAGCACACCAACCGACAGGCGCGGGGGGGGCTGGGAGACCCAGTACTTC. The chain employs TRBV15 and TRBJ2-5, with 9 bases that match TRBD2. The CDR3 length is 19 residues. From germline, CDR1 is LNHNV and CDR2 YYDKDF (reference sequence). Trimming took 4 bases from V and 5 from J; bases not matched to a gene: 20.

CDR3 amino acids: CASSSTTDRANYGYTF. DNA for the CDR3: TGTGCCAGCAGTTCCACGACGGACAGAGCTAACTATGGCTACACCTTC. The rearrangement uses TRBV5-6 and TRBJ1-2, with D perhaps TRBD1 (6 bases). In germline, CDR1 is SGHDT, CDR2 YYEEEE. The CDR3 is made up of 16 amino acids. Trimming removed 5 bases from V and 0 bases from J, with 17 bases in between.

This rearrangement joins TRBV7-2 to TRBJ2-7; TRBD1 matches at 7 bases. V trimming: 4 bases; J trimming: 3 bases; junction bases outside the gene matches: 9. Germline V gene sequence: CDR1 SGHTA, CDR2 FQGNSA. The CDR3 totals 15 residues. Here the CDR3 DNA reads TGTGCCAGCAGCTCGTCCCGGGACAGTGTCTACGAGCAGTACTTC. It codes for CASSSSRDSVYEQYF.

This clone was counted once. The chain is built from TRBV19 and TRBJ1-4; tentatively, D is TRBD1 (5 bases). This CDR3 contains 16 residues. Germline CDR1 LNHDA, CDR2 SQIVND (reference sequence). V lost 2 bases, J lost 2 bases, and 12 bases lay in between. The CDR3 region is CASSITPGATNEKLFF. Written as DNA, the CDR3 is TGTGCCAGTAGTATAACCCCTGGGGCGACTAATGAAAAACTGTTTTTT.

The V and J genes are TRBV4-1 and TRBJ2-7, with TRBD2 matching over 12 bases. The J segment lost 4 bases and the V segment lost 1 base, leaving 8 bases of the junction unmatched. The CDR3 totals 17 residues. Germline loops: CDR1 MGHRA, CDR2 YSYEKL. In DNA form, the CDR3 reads TGCGCCAGCAGCCAAGCCTTGACTAGCGGGGGAAGTTACGAGCAGTACTTC. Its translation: CASSQALTSGGSYEQYF.

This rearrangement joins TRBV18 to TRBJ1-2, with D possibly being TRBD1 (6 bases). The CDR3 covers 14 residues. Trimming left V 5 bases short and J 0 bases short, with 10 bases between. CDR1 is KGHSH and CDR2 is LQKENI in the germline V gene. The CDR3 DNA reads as TGTGCCAGCTCAGGGACATATACTAACTATGGCTACACCTTC. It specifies CASSGTYTNYGYTF.

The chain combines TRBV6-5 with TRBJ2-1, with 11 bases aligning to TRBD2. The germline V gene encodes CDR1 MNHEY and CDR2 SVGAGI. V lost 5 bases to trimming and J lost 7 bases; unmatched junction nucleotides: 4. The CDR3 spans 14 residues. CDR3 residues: CASSTGLAGNEQFF. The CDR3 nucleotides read TGTGCCAGCAGTACAGGACTAGCGGGTAATGAGCAGTTCTTC.

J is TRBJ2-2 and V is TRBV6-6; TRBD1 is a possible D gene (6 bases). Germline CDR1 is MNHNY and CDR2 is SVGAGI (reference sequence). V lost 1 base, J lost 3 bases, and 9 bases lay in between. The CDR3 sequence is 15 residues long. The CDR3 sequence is CASSYLQGDTGELFF. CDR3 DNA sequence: TGTGCCAGCAGTTACTTACAGGGCGACACCGGGGAGCTGTTTTTT.

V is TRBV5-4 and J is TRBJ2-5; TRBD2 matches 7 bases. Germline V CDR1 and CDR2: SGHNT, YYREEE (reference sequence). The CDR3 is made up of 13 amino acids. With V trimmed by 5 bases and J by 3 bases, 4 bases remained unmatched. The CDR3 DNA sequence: TGTGCCAGCAGAGACGGGGGGAAAGAGACCCAGTACTTC. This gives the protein CASRDGGKETQYF.

CDR3 loop: CASSVPGQYNSPLHF. DNA of the CDR3: TGTGCCAGCAGCGTACCGGGACAGTATAATTCACCCCTCCACTTT. The genes are TRBV5-4 and TRBJ1-6; 7 bases agree with TRBD1. The junction had 5 bases not matched to a gene; V was cut back by 4 bases and J by 4 bases. The CDR3 has 15 amino acids. The germline V gene encodes CDR1 SGHNT and CDR2 YYREEE (reference sequence).

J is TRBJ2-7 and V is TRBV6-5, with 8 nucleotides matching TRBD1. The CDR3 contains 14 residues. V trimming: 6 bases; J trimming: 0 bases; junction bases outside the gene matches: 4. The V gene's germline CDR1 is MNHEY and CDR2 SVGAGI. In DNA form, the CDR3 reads TGTGCCAGCAGCCGACAGGGGTTCTCCTACGAGCAGTACTTC. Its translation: CASSRQGFSYEQYF.

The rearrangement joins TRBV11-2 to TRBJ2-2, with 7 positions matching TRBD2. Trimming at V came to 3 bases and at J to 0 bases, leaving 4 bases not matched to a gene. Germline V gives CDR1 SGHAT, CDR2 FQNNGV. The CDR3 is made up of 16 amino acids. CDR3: CASSFGAGANTGELFF. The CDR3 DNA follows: TGTGCCAGCAGCTTCGGGGCGGGAGCGAACACCGGGGAGCTGTTTTTT.

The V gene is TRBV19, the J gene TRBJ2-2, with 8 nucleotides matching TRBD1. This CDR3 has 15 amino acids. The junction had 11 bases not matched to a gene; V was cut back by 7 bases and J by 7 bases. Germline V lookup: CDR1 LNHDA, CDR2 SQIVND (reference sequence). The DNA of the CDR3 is TGTGCCAGTAATCCAGGGGGCCGTTATGACGGGGAGCTGTTTTTT. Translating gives CASNPGGRYDGELFF.

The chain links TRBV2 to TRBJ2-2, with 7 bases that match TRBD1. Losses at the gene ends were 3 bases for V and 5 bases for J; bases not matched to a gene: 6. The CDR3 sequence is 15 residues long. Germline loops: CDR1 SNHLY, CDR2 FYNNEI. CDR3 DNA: TGTGCCAGCAGTGACCAGGGGGTCAAGACCGGGGAGCTGTTTTTT. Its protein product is CASSDQGVKTGELFF.

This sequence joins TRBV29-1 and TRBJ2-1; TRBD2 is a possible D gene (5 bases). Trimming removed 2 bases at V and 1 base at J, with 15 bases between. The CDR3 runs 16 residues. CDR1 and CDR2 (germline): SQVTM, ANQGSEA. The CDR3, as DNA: TGCAGCGTTGAATGGCTAGGAGAGGGATCCTACAATGAGCAGTTCTTC. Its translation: CSVEWLGEGSYNEQFF.

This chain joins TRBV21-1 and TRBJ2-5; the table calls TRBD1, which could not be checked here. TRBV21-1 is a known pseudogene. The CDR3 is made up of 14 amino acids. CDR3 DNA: TGTGCCAGCAGCACCCGCGACACACAAGAGACCCAGTACTTC. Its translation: CASSTRDTQETQYF.

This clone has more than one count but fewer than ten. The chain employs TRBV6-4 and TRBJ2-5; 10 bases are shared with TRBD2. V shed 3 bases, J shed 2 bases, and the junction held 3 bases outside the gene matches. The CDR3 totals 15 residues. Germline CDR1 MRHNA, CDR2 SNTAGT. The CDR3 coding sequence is TGTGCCAGCAGTGAGCAAGCGGGGGGGCAAGAGACCCAGTACTTC. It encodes CASSEQAGGQETQYF.

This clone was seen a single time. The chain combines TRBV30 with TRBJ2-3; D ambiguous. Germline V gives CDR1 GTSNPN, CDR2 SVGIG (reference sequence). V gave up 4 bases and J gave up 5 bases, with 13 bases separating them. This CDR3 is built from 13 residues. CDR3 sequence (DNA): TGTGCCTGGATCCCGCCCGACTTAGATACGCAGTATTTT. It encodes CAWIPPDLDTQYF.

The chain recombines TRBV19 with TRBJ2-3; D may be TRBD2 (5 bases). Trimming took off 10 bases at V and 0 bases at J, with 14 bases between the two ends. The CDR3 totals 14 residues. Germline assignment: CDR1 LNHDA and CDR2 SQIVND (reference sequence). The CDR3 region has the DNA TGTGCCACTCAGGACTGGTCCAGCACAGATACGCAGTATTTT. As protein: CATQDWSSTDTQYF.

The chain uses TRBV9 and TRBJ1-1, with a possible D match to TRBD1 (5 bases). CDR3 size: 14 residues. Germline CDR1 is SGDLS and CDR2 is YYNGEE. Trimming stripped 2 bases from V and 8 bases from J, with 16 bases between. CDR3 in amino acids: CASSVGTGPQEAFF. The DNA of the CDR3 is TGTGCCAGCAGCGTCGGCACAGGTCCCCAGGAAGCTTTCTTT.

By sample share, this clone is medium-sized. The CDR3 nucleotides are TGTGCCAGCAGTGGACTAGCGGGGGGGCCCGGGGAGCTGTTTTTT. Protein: CASSGLAGGPGELFF. The chain links TRBV6-1 to TRBJ2-2; the match to TRBD2 covers 14 bases. V lost 4 bases to trimming and J lost 6 bases; unmatched junction nucleotides: 1. The CDR3 totals 15 residues. Germline CDR1 and CDR2: MNHNS and SASEGT.

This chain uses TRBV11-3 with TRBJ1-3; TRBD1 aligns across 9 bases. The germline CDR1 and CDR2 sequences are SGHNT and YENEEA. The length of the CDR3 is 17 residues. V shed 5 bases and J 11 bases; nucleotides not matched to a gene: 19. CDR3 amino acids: CASSQRDRASDAYPIYF. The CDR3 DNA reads TGTGCCAGCAGCCAGAGGGACAGGGCCTCGGATGCGTATCCCATATATTTT.

CDR3 loop: CASSLREEAGYTF. The CDR3 DNA follows: TGTGCCAGCAGCTTAAGGGAGGAAGCGGGCTACACCTTC. This chain links TRBV7-2 with TRBJ1-2, with D hard to call. V lost 2 bases and J 8 bases, leaving 12 bases between the germline ends. Germline V gives CDR1 SGHTA, CDR2 FQGNSA. This CDR3 is built from 13 residues.

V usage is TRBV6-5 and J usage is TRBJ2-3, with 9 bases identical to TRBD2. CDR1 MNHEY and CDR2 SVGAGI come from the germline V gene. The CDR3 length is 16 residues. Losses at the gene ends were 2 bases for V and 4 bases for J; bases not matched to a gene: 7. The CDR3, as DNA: TGTGCCAGCAGTTACGGAGTAGCGGGAGCTTCAGATACGCAGTATTTT. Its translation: CASSYGVAGASDTQYF.